This T cell receptor beta chain was observed in a study of beta chain features in type 1 diabetes. Study-wide results and caveats: TCRB CDR3s from Type 1 diabetes patients were moderately but significantly shorter in all four CD4+ subsets.

In this sample, this clone turned up a few times. No antigen is known for it. Distinct nucleotide sequences in the sample also encode this CDR3. Cells sorted by CD45RO/CCR7/CD25/CD127/CD95/CD27 comprised CD4+ naive, central memory, regulatory and stem cell-like memory cells. Since all of the isolated RNA was reverse transcribed, expressed TCRB transcripts were what got sequenced. Data came from immunoSEQ multiplex PCR; TCRdb stores just in-frame clones and leaves some out. This table has 500,000 to 850,000 clones, around an eighth appearing once. This CDR3 comprises 10 residues. V shed 3 bases and J shed 7 bases, with 4 bases lying between them. The germline V gene encodes CDR1 DFQATT and CDR2 SNEGSKA (reference sequence).

The rearrangement links TRBV20-1 to TRBJ1-5; D gene ambiguous. The specimen sequenced was naive CD4+ T cells from blood. This sequence was found in a man aged 18-30 years with type 1 diabetes. CDR3 in DNA: TGCAGTGCTAGCCGCCAGCCCCAGCATTTT. The encoded protein is CSASRQPQHF.